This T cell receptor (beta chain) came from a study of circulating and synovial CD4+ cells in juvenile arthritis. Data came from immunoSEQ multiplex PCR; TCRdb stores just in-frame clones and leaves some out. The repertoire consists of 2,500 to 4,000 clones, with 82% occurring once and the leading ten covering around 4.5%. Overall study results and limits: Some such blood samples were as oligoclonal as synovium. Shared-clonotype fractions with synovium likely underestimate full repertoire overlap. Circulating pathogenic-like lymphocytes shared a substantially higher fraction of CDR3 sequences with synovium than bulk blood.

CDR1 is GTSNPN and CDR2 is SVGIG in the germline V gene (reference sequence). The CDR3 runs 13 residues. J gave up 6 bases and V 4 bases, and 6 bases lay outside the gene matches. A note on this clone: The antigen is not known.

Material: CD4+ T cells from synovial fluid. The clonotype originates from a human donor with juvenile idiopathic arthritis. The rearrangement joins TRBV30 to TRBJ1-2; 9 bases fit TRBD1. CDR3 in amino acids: CAWIRQGVDGYTF. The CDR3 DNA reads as TGTGCCTGGATTCGACAGGGGGTTGATGGCTACACCTTC.